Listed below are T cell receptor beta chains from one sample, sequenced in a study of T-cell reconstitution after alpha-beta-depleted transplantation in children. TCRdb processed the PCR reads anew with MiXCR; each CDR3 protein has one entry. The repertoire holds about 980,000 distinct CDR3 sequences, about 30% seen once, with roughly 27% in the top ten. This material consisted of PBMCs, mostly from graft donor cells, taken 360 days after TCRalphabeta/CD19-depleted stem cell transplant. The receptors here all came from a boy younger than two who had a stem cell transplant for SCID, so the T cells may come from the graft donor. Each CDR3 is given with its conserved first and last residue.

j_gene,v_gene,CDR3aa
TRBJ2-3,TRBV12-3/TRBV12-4,CASTPGGSSTDTQYF
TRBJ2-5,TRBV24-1,CATSDRSYGGVRETQYF
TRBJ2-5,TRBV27,CASSRLAGGLQETQYF
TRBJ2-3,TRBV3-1,CASSRQHADTQYF
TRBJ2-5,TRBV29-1,CSVEGVIKETQYF
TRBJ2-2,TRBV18,CASSAGQGATGELFF
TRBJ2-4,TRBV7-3,CASSLTDENIQYF
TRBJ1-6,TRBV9,CASSDEGTGGSPLHF
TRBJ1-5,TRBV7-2,CASSLVQGYAFQPQHF
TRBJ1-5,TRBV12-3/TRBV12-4,CASRPDRAFNQPQHF
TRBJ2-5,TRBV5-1,CASSSIGTVKTQYF
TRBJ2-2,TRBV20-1,CSAPRVLPYTGELFF
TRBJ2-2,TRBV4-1,CASSQEVPGMRTGELFF
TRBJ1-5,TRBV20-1,CSAPLLGRGNQPQHF
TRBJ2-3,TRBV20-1,CSATPSSGDTDTQYF
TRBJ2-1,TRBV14,CASSQGLAGSAEQFF
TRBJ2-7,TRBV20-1,CSAPKGGTGGREQYF
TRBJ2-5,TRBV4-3,CASSQDIEGTRATETQYF
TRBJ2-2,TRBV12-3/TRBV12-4,CASSLSLRGLAGGPSGGELFF
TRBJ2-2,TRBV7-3,CASALGEWDTGELFF
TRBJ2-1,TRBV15,CATSVGTAYNEQFF
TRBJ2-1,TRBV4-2,CASSQDEAAYNEQFF
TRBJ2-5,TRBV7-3,CASSLNRWETQYF
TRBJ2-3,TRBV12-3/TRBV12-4,CASSPLVASTDTQYF
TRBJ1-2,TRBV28,CASTLGNYGYTF
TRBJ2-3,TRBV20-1,CSARRASGLTDTQYF
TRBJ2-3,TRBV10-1,CASSGVGLRDTQYF
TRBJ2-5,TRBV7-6,CASSRNGASGAETQYF
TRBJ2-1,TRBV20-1,CSAKTRRDVVEQFF
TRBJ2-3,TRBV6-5,CASSYDPAGGSTDTQYF
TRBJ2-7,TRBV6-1,CASRWTGSYEQYF
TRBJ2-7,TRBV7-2,CASRARGVTYEQYF